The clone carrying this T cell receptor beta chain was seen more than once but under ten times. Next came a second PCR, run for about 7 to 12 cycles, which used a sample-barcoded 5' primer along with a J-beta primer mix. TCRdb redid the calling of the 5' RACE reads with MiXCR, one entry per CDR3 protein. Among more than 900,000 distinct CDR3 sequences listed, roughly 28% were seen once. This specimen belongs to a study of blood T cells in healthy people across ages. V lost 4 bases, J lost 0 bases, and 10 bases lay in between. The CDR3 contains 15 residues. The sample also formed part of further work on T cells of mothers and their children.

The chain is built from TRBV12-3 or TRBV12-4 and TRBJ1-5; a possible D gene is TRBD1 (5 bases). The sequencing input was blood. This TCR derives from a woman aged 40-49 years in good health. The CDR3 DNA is TGTGCCAGCAGTTCGGACACACATAGCAATCAGCCCCAGCATTTT. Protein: CASSSDTHSNQPQHF.